This entry concerns a single TCR beta chain. The antigen is undetermined. The TRB libraries of cDNA were built by UMI-labeled 5' RACE. TCRdb reprocessed the 5' RACE reads, keeping one entry per CDR3 protein, no DNA. Its listing shows 75,000 to 100,000 distinct CDR3 sequences. This CDR3 has 16 residues. The germline CDR1 and CDR2 sequences are MDHEN and SYDVKM. Those CD8+ T cells considered naive were CD45RO-CCR7+CD27+CD95-. This sample is drawn from a study of CXCR3-negative and CXCR3-positive naive CD8 T cells. Study conclusions and caveats: When CXCR3-positive naive cells were set against CXCR3-negative naive cells, the former had more hydrophobic TRB CDR3s. Memory CD8+ T cell repertoires were far less diverse than both naive subsets. The study found CXCR3 expression partially decreased after cryopreservation and ran most assays on fresh PBMCs.

Sequencing was carried out using naive CXCR3+ CD8+ T cells from blood. Described subset: CD45RO-CCR7+CD27+CD95- naive CD8+ T cells expressing CXCR3 (TNR3+). The TCR originated in a human donor in good health. Some clones in this sample may be carry-over from other donors' samples. The chain employs TRBV28 and TRBJ2-2; absent DNA, TCRdb's TRBD2 call cannot be checked. CDR3: CASSPRRATNTGELFF.